This T cell receptor beta chain was identified during a study of beta chain features in type 1 diabetes. Study conclusions and caveats: For patients and controls alike, PCR might favor shorter templates to the same degree.

The isolated RNA, all of it, was reverse transcribed, so expressed TCRB transcripts were what got sequenced. Assay used: immunoSEQ multiplex PCR; TCRdb lists only in-frame clones, some missing. The sample contains more than 150,000 clones, around 10% of which appear only once. Germline trimming cut 8 bases from V and 7 bases from J; bases unmatched to any gene: 11. This CDR3 has 14 residues. CDR1 is LNHDA, CDR2 SQIVND, per germline (reference sequence). This clone has a count of ten or more. Its antigen remains unidentified. The source of this sequence is a young man in good health. The V and J genes are TRBV19 and TRBJ2-7; 10 positions match TRBD2. Sequenced: central memory CD4+ T cells from blood. The DNA for the CDR3 is TGTGCCAGTGGGATAGCGGGGGGAAAGCAAGAGCAGTACTTC. Its protein is CASGIAGGKQEQYF.